The rows below give T cell receptor beta chains drawn from one sample of a study of blood T cell repertoires in COVID-19. Profiling relied on immunoSEQ multiplex PCR, and the TCRdb table lists in-frame clones only, not all of them. The sample lists 60,000 to 80,000 clones, 80% to 90% occurring once. Source material: peripheral blood. These receptor sequences come from a woman aged 60-75 years with COVID-19, enrolled during active disease. Both conserved end residues are part of each CDR3. The order of the fields is CDR3 protein, CDR3 DNA, J gene, V gene, clone size, D gene. A D gene is named only where the DNA matches it firmly. Size tells how often a clone was seen (once, few, many) or the class of an expanded clone, and some rows leave it out.

CDR3 protein: CAISLGTGMHEQYF; CDR3 DNA: TGTGCCATCAGTCTGGGGACAGGGATGCACGAGCAGTACTTC; J gene: TRBJ2-7; V gene: TRBV10-3; clone size: NA; D gene: TRBD1
CDR3 protein: CASERVRRSPYNEQFF; CDR3 DNA: TGTGCCAGCGAGCGGGTTAGGCGTTCCCCCTACAATGAGCAGTTCTTC; J gene: TRBJ2-1; V gene: TRBV6-6; clone size: NA; D gene: NA
CDR3 protein: CAWNPGGIGSYEQYF; CDR3 DNA: TGTGCCTGGAACCCGGGGGGCATAGGCTCCTACGAGCAGTACTTC; J gene: TRBJ2-7; V gene: TRBV30; clone size: NA; D gene: NA
CDR3 protein: CAWSVGQGLSPLHF; CDR3 DNA: TGTGCCTGGAGTGTAGGACAGGGGTTGTCACCCCTCCACTTT; J gene: TRBJ1-6; V gene: TRBV30; clone size: NA; D gene: TRBD1
CDR3 protein: CASSHTTGNTGELFF; CDR3 DNA: TGTGCCAGCAGCCATACGACAGGGAACACCGGGGAGCTGTTTTTT; J gene: TRBJ2-2; V gene: TRBV7-2; clone size: once; D gene: NA
CDR3 protein: CASSLHRETEAFF; CDR3 DNA: TGTGCCAGCAGCTTACACAGGGAGACTGAAGCTTTCTTT; J gene: TRBJ1-1; V gene: TRBV7-9; clone size: NA; D gene: NA
CDR3 protein: CASSSRAGVVEQYF; CDR3 DNA: TGTGCCAGCAGTTCCCGAGCGGGAGTAGTAGAGCAGTACTTC; J gene: TRBJ2-7; V gene: TRBV6-6; clone size: NA; D gene: TRBD2
CDR3 protein: CASSGGLAVYNEQFF; CDR3 DNA: TGTGCCAGTAGTGGGGGACTAGCGGTTTACAATGAGCAGTTCTTC; J gene: TRBJ2-1; V gene: TRBV19; clone size: NA; D gene: TRBD2
CDR3 protein: CAWSASGGAGTYTF; CDR3 DNA: TGTGCCTGGAGTGCGTCAGGGGGCGCAGGTACCTACACCTTC; J gene: TRBJ1-2; V gene: TRBV30; clone size: once; D gene: TRBD1
CDR3 protein: CASSRQGIGYTF; CDR3 DNA: TGTGCCAGCAGTCGACAGGGGATCGGCTACACCTTC; J gene: TRBJ1-2; V gene: TRBV28; clone size: NA; D gene: TRBD1
CDR3 protein: CASSQDRASNQPQHF; CDR3 DNA: TGCGCCAGCAGCCAAGACAGGGCGAGCAATCAGCCCCAGCATTTT; J gene: TRBJ1-5; V gene: TRBV4-3; clone size: NA; D gene: NA
CDR3 protein: CASSLVGQGYTF; CDR3 DNA: TGTGCCAGCAGTTTAGTTGGGCAGGGCTACACCTTC; J gene: TRBJ1-2; V gene: TRBV12-3/TRBV12-4; clone size: NA; D gene: NA
CDR3 protein: CASRVAGVYEQFF; CDR3 DNA: TGTGCCAGTAGGGTAGCGGGAGTCTATGAGCAGTTCTTC; J gene: TRBJ2-1; V gene: TRBV19; clone size: NA; D gene: TRBD2
CDR3 protein: CASSESSYNSPLHF; CDR3 DNA: TGTGCCAGCAGTGAGAGCTCCTATAATTCACCCCTCCACTTT; J gene: TRBJ1-6; V gene: TRBV6-4; clone size: NA; D gene: NA